This is a list of T cell receptor beta chains from one sample in a study of shared clonotypes between healthy human individuals. Repertoires were generated with immunoSEQ multiplex PCR, while TCRdb's copy carries only in-frame clones and drops some. The profile covers under 2,000,000 clones, with roughly 94% appearing a single time and approximately 1.2% taken by the ten largest. Material: naive CD8+ T cells sorted from blood. The receptor set was obtained from a man in his late teens or twenties in good health. The CDR3 runs from the conserved cysteine through the conserved F or W. The D gene is left open where the match is weak. Expanded clones are given a class, and other clones once, few, many or no size at all.

>TRBJ2-1|-|-|TRBV10-3
TGTGCCATCAGTGATTTGGGAGGGGGGAACCATGAGCAGTTCTTC
CAISDLGGGNHEQFF
>TRBJ2-7|-|-|TRBV4-1
TGCGCCAGCAGCCCTGGAGGGACTGCCGGGCAGTACTTC
CASSPGGTAGQYF
>TRBJ2-3|-|TRBD2|TRBV6-5
TGTGCCAGCAGTTATCGGGGGGGGATGCCAGATACGCAGTATTTT
CASSYRGGMPDTQYF
>TRBJ1-1|-|TRBD1|TRBV10-2
TGCGCCAGCAGTGGACAGGGAAGGACTGAAGCTTTCTTT
CASSGQGRTEAFF
>TRBJ2-5|-|TRBD2|TRBV19
TGTGCCAGTAGCCCTGTGTACGGGGGGATCCAAGAGACCCAGTACTTC
CASSPVYGGIQETQYF
>TRBJ2-5|-|TRBD2|TRBV27
TGTGCCAGCAGTTCCTTACCTGCGGGGGGGCAAGAGACCCAGTACTTC
CASSSLPAGGQETQYF
>TRBJ2-5|-|-|TRBV6-5
TGTGCCAGCAGCTCCGGGACACTTAGAGGGGAGACCCAGTACTTC
CASSSGTLRGETQYF
>TRBJ2-1|-|TRBD1|TRBV4-1
TGCGCCAGCAGCCAAACAGGGGGATCCTACAATGAGCAGTTCTTC
CASSQTGGSYNEQFF
>TRBJ1-6|-|-|TRBV28
TGTGCCAGCAGGACAACAGGGACAAATTCACCCCTCCACTTT
CASRTTGTNSPLHF
>TRBJ1-1|-|-|TRBV11-2
TGTGCCAGCAGCCTAGGGATACTCAACAGGGTGGGAGAAAGCACTGAAGCTTTCTTT
CASSLGILNRVGESTEAFF
>TRBJ2-7|-|-|TRBV4-1
TGCGCCAGCAGCTCATCTTTAGGGGGTGAGTCCTACGAGCAGTACTTC
CASSSSLGGESYEQYF
>TRBJ2-5|-|TRBD2|TRBV5-1
TGCGCCAGCAGCTGGGCAGGGACTAACCAAGAGACCCAGTACTTC
CASSWAGTNQETQYF
>TRBJ1-1|once|TRBD1|TRBV10-3
TGTGCCATCAGTTCCGACAGGGGGTGGACTGAAGCTTTCTTT
CAISSDRGWTEAFF
>TRBJ2-3|-|-|TRBV30
TGTGCCTGTCGAGGGGACAGCACAGATACGCAGTATTTT
CACRGDSTDTQYF
>TRBJ2-7|-|-|TRBV7-2
TGTGCCAGCAGCTTAGTTCTGGGGGAGCAGTACTTC
CASSLVLGEQYF
>TRBJ2-7|once|TRBD1|TRBV6-1
TGTGCCAGCAGTGAAGCGAGGGGGCCCTACGAGCAGTACTTC
CASSEARGPYEQYF
>TRBJ2-3|-|-|TRBV11-2
TGTGCCAGCAGCTTAGATTCGGCGGATACAGATACGCAGTATTTT
CASSLDSADTDTQYF
>TRBJ2-1|-|TRBD2|TRBV7-7
TGTGCTAGCAGCTTAGCGGGCAGGGAGTTAGAATATGAGCAGTTCTTC
CASSLAGRELEYEQFF